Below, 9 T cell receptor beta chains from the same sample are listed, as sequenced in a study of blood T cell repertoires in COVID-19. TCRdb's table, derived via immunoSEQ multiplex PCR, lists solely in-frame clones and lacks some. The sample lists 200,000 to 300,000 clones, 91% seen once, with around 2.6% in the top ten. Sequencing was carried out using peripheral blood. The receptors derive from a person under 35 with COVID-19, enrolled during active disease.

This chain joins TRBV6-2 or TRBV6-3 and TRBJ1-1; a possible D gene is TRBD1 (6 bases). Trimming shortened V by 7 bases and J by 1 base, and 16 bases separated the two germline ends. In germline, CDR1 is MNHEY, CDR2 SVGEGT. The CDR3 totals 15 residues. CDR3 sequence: CASNPQRRGNTEAFF. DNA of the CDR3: TGTGCCAGCAACCCGCAGCGCAGGGGGAACACTGAAGCTTTCTTT.

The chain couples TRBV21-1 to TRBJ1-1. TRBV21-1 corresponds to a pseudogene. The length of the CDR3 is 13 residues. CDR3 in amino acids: CASSERPGTEAFF. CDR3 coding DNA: TGTGCCAGCAGCGAAAGACCGGGCACTGAAGCTTTCTTT.

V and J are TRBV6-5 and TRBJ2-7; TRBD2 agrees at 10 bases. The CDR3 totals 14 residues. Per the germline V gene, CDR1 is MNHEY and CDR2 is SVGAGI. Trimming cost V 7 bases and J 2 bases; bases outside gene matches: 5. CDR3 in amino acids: CASNPGLATYEQYF. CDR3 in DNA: TGTGCCAGCAACCCGGGACTAGCGACCTACGAGCAGTACTTC.

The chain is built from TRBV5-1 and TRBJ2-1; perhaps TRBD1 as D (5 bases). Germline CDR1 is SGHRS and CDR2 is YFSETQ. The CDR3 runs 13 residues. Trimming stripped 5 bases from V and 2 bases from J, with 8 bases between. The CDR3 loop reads CASRPDTYNEQFF. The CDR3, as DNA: TGCGCCAGCAGACCGGACACCTACAATGAGCAGTTCTTC. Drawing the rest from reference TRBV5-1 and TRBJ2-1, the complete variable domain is KAGVTQTPRYLIKTRGQQVTLSCSPISGHRSVSWYQQTPGQGLQFLFEYFSETQRNKGNFPGRFSGRQFSNSRSEMNVSTLELGDSALYLCASRPDTYNEQFFGPGTRLTVL.

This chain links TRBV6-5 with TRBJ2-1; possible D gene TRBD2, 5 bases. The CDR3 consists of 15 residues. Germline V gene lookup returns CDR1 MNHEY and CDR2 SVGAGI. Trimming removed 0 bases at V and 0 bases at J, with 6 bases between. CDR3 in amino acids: CASSYSTSSYNEQFF. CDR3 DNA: TGTGCCAGCAGTTACTCCACTAGCTCCTACAATGAGCAGTTCTTC.

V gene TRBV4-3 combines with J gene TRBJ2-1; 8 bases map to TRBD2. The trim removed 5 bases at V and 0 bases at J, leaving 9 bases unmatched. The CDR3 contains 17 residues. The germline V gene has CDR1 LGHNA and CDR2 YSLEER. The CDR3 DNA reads TGCGCCAGCAGCGAACCGGGTAGCGGGGCCTCCTACAATGAGCAGTTCTTC. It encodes CASSEPGSGASYNEQFF.

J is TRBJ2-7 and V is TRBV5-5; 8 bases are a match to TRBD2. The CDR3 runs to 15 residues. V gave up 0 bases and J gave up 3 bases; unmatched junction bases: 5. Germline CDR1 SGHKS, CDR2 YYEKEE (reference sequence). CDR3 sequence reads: CASSLVLADFYEQYF. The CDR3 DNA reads TGTGCCAGCAGCTTGGTACTAGCGGATTTCTACGAGCAGTACTTC. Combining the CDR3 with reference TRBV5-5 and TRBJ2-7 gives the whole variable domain DAGVTQSPTHLIKTRGQQVTLRCSPISGHKSVSWYQQVLGQGPQFIFQYYEKEERGRGNFPDRFSARQFPNYSSELNVNALLLGDSALYLCASSLVLADFYEQYFGPGTRLTVT.

The CDR3, as DNA: TGTGCCAGCAGCTTATTGCCCCTAGCGGGAGGGGTAACAGATACGCAGTATTTT. Translated: CASSLLPLAGGVTDTQYF. This chain joins TRBV7-3 and TRBJ2-3; 12 positions agree with TRBD2. The CDR3 has 18 amino acids. V lost 2 bases, J lost 3 bases, and 9 bases stayed unmatched. CDR1 is SGHTA, CDR2 FQGTGA, per germline.

CDR3 nucleotide sequence: TGTGCCAGCAGCGCCGCAGCACGAGGTACTGAAGCTTTCTTT. Amino acid sequence: CASSAAARGTEAFF. The chain recombines TRBV9 with TRBJ1-1; D gene ambiguous. The CDR3 totals 14 residues. Trimming shortened V by 3 bases and J by 5 bases, and 14 bases separated the two germline ends. The germline V gene has CDR1 SGDLS and CDR2 YYNGEE. Full variable domain (remainder filled in from reference TRBV9 and TRBJ1-1): DSGVTQTPKHLITATGQRVTLRCSPRSGDLSVYWYQQSLDQGLQFLIQYYNGEERAKGNILERFSAQQFPDLHSELNLSSLELGDSALYFCASSAAARGTEAFFGQGTRLTVV.